This entry lists 32 T cell receptor beta chains sequenced from one sample in a study of shared clonotypes between healthy human individuals. This table comes from immunoSEQ multiplex PCR, and its TCRdb copy is limited to in-frame clones, with some not included. In the table there are some 2.1 million clones, around 95% of which are singletons. Material for sequencing was naive CD4+ T cells sorted from blood. As for subset: CD45RA+ positively selected. All receptors derive from a man between 18 and 35 years old in good health.

The chain employs TRBV2 and TRBJ2-1; 7 bases agree with TRBD1. Germline-derived CDR1 and CDR2 are SNHLY and FYNNEI. Germline trimming cut 4 bases from V and 2 bases from J; bases unmatched to any gene: 5. This CDR3 has 15 residues. CDR3 DNA: TGTGCCAGCAGTGGATTAGGGGGCGCCTACAATGAGCAGTTCTTC. Its protein is CASSGLGGAYNEQFF.

The chain joins TRBV19 to TRBJ2-1, with D perhaps TRBD1 or TRBD2 (6 bases each). The germline V and J ends were trimmed by 7 bases and 5 bases, with 18 bases remaining between them. Germline assignment: CDR1 LNHDA and CDR2 SQIVND (reference sequence). The CDR3 extends over 15 amino acids. The CDR3 here is CASTSLGGGHNEQFF. The CDR3 DNA sequence: TGTGCCAGTACCTCGCTCGGGGGCGGACACAATGAGCAGTTCTTC.

The V call is TRBV7-9, the J call TRBJ1-2; D may be TRBD1 (5 bases). V was trimmed by 1 base and J by 2 bases, leaving 8 bases between them. Per germline, CDR1 SEHNR and CDR2 FQNEAQ (reference sequence). The CDR3 loop spans 14 amino acids. CDR3 bases: TGTGCCAGCAGCTTAGTCGCAGGGAACTATGGCTACACCTTC. Translation: CASSLVAGNYGYTF. Combining the CDR3 with reference TRBV7-9 and TRBJ1-2 gives the whole variable domain DTGVSQNPRHKITKRGQNVTFRCDPISEHNRLYWYRQTLGQGPEFLTYFQNEAQLEKSRLLSDRFSAERPKGSFSTLEIQRTEQGDSAMYLCASSLVAGNYGYTFGSGTRLTVV.

The J gene is TRBJ2-3, the V gene TRBV6-5; D may correspond to TRBD1 or TRBD2 (5 bases each). The V gene lost 6 bases and the J gene lost 3 bases, with 16 bases spanning the gap. CDR1 MNHEY and CDR2 SVGAGI come from the germline V gene. The CDR3 runs 15 residues. The CDR3 nucleotides are TGTGCCAGCAGCCGGGACCCCACGACGACAGATACGCAGTATTTT. Amino acid sequence: CASSRDPTTTDTQYF.

V gene TRBV9 combines with J gene TRBJ2-3; possibly TRBD2 for D (6 bases). Germline CDR1 is SGDLS and CDR2 is YYNGEE. The CDR3 contains 17 residues. V was clipped by 2 bases and J by 0 bases, with 16 bases between them. The DNA of the CDR3 is TGTGCCAGCAGCGTTCCCCGGGAGACCTCTAGCACAGATACGCAGTATTTT. This codes for CASSVPRETSSTDTQYF.

This rearrangement joins TRBV10-3 to TRBJ2-7, with D perhaps TRBD1 (6 bases). CDR1 and CDR2 (germline): ENHRY, SYGVKD. V lost 6 bases to trimming and J lost 6 bases, with 12 bases between them. CDR3 length: 12 amino acids. Written as DNA, the CDR3 is TGTGCCATCAGGCAGGGGTGGTCCGAGCAGTACTTC. Protein product: CAIRQGWSEQYF.

This sequence joins TRBV27 and TRBJ2-3; 7 bases line up with TRBD2. The CDR3 runs to 15 residues. Germline V lookup: CDR1 MNHEY, CDR2 SMNVEV (reference sequence). Unmatched junction bases numbered 11, after V lost 5 bases and J lost 6 bases. CDR3 in amino acids: CASSLQRGSSDTQYF. CDR3 bases: TGTGCCAGCAGTCTCCAGCGGGGTTCTTCCGATACGCAGTATTTT.

This chain links TRBV2 with TRBJ1-5; no clear D gene. CDR3 size: 14 residues. Trimming stripped 2 bases from V and 6 bases from J, with 11 bases between. CDR1 and CDR2 from the germline V gene are SNHLY and FYNNEI. CDR3 sequence (DNA): TGTGCCAGCAGTGAATCAACTCTAGGTCAGCCCCAGCATTTT. This codes for CASSESTLGQPQHF. The whole variable domain, filled in from reference TRBV2 and TRBJ1-5, reads EPEVTQTPSHQVTQMGQEVILRCVPISNHLYFYWYRQILGQKVEFLVSFYNNEISEKSEIFDDQFSVERPDGSNFTLKIRSTKLEDSAMYFCASSESTLGQPQHFGDGTRLSIL.

This chain joins TRBV5-1 and TRBJ2-1, with 15 bases identical to TRBD2. The V segment lost 3 bases and the J segment 1 base; nucleotides outside the gene matches: 8. The CDR3 extends over 19 amino acids. CDR1 is SGHRS, CDR2 YFSETQ, per germline. Written as DNA, the CDR3 is TGCGCCAGCAGCTCGCCCTCCGGGACTAGCGGGAGGTCCTACAATGAGCAGTTCTTC. It codes for CASSSPSGTSGRSYNEQFF.

V is TRBV5-1 and J is TRBJ1-2; D unclear. Trimming removed 0 bases at V and 4 bases at J, with 13 bases between. The germline V gene encodes CDR1 SGHRS and CDR2 YFSETQ. CDR3 length: 15 residues. CDR3: CASSLGNSGIYGYTF. The DNA of the CDR3 is TGCGCCAGCAGCTTGGGTAACAGTGGGATCTATGGCTACACCTTC.

This clone was found once. This rearrangement joins TRBV4-1 to TRBJ1-1, with D unclear. Germline loops: CDR1 MGHRA, CDR2 YSYEKL. Deletions cut 4 bases from V and 1 base from J, with 13 bases between. This CDR3 is 15 amino acids long. CDR3 nucleotide sequence: TGCGCCAGCAGCCCCCGACAAGGGCCGAACACTGAAGCTTTCTTT. Its translation is CASSPRQGPNTEAFF.

This chain uses TRBV28 with TRBJ2-7, with 7 positions matching TRBD2. The V gene's germline CDR1 is MDHEN and CDR2 SYDVKM. The CDR3 covers 16 residues. Trimming took 0 bases from V and 2 from J; bases not matched to a gene: 7. CDR3 region: CASSLWGGGPTYEQYF. The CDR3 DNA is TGTGCCAGCAGTTTATGGGGCGGGGGTCCAACCTACGAGCAGTACTTC.

The chain employs TRBV2 and TRBJ2-1; D perhaps matches TRBD2 (6 bases). The CDR3 sequence is 14 residues long. The germline V and J ends were trimmed by 1 base and 3 bases, with 7 bases remaining between them. Germline CDR1 SNHLY, CDR2 FYNNEI. This CDR3 reads CASSEGGVYNEQFF. The CDR3 DNA reads as TGTGCCAGCAGTGAAGGGGGGGTCTACAATGAGCAGTTCTTC.

This chain uses TRBV29-1 with TRBJ1-1; no firm D call. CDR1 is SQVTM and CDR2 is ANQGSEA in the germline V gene. The CDR3 sequence is 11 residues long. The V end lost 5 bases, the J end lost 1 base, and 5 bases lay between the germline ends. The CDR3 nucleotides are TGCAGCGTTCAATGGAACACTGAAGCTTTCTTT. Protein: CSVQWNTEAFF.

The chain links TRBV27 to TRBJ1-2; 7 bases fit TRBD1. Germline lookup yields CDR1 MNHEY and CDR2 SMNVEV (reference sequence). This CDR3 spans 15 amino acids. Losses at the gene ends were 5 bases for V and 2 bases for J; bases not matched to a gene: 8. CDR3 in amino acids: CASSLLGGGNYGYTF. CDR3 nucleotides: TGTGCCAGCAGTCTACTTGGAGGGGGCAACTATGGCTACACCTTC.

On this clone: An end of the junction differs from the germline gene, which may be a read error. CDR3 sequence reads: CASSSSTGDLELF. The CDR3 DNA is TGTGCCAGCAGCAGTTCTACAGGGGACCTGGAACTCTTC. This rearrangement joins TRBV7-9 to TRBJ2-1, with 7 nucleotides matching TRBD1. The CDR3 totals 13 residues. Looked up from germline, CDR1 is SEHNR and CDR2 is FQNEAQ (reference sequence).

V is TRBV11-3 and J is TRBJ2-1, with 9 bases fitting TRBD2. This CDR3 has 16 amino acids. V was pared by 0 bases and J by 6 bases, with 6 bases of the junction left unmatched. CDR1 and CDR2 from the germline V gene are SGHNT and YENEEA. In DNA form, the CDR3 reads TGTGCCAGCAGCTTAGACAGGACTAGCGCCCTCAATGAGCAGTTCTTC. Protein product: CASSLDRTSALNEQFF.

As concerns this clone: The sample contains more than one DNA sequence encoding this CDR3. The chain couples TRBV7-3 to TRBJ2-2; D remains ambiguous. Germline V gene sequence: CDR1 SGHTA, CDR2 FQGTGA. This CDR3 has 15 residues. Deletions cut 2 bases from V and 1 base from J, with 8 bases between. Here the CDR3 DNA reads TGTGCCAGCAGCTTACGAAGTGGGAACACCGGGGAGCTGTTTTTT. Translated: CASSLRSGNTGELFF.

Only one count was recorded for this clone. The CDR3 protein is CASSSLNGYTF. The CDR3 nucleotides read TGTGCCAGCAGTTCCCTAAATGGCTACACCTTC. This chain uses TRBV28 with TRBJ1-2, with no clear D. Germline CDR1 MDHEN, CDR2 SYDVKM. The V gene lost 4 bases and the J gene lost 6 bases, with 6 bases spanning the gap. The CDR3 covers 11 residues.

The chain couples TRBV2 to TRBJ2-3; 8 nucleotides align to TRBD2. With V trimmed by 6 bases and J by 6 bases, 5 bases remained unmatched. The germline CDR1 and CDR2 sequences are SNHLY and FYNNEI. The CDR3 is 13 amino acids. CDR3 DNA: TGTGCCAGCAGGAGGACTAGCCAGGATACGCAGTATTTT. This gives the protein CASRRTSQDTQYF.

The V gene is TRBV6-6, the J gene TRBJ2-5; D is possibly TRBD2 (5 bases). Looked up from germline, CDR1 is MNHNY and CDR2 is SVGAGI (reference sequence). The CDR3 has 15 residues. V lost 5 bases and J 4 bases, leaving 17 bases between the germline ends. In DNA form, the CDR3 reads TGTGCCAGCAGTCCCCGGGGTGGGGTTGTAGAGACCCAGTACTTC. Encoded protein: CASSPRGGVVETQYF.

The V gene is TRBV9, the J gene TRBJ2-7; 12 bases match TRBD2. The CDR3 has 15 amino acids. V trimming: 0 bases; J trimming: 6 bases; junction bases outside the gene matches: 4. Germline V lookup: CDR1 SGDLS, CDR2 YYNGEE. The CDR3 coding sequence is TGTGCCAGCAGCGTAGGACTAGCGGGAGTGGCCGAGCAGTACTTC. Its protein is CASSVGLAGVAEQYF.

Here the CDR3 DNA reads TGCGCCAGCAGCCAAAGTCGACTAGCGTGGTCCTACGAGCAGTACTTC. This encodes CASSQSRLAWSYEQYF. V usage is TRBV4-1 and J usage is TRBJ2-7, with TRBD2 matching over 8 bases. Trimming cost V 2 bases and J 1 base; bases outside gene matches: 7. The CDR3 consists of 16 residues. The V gene's germline CDR1 is MGHRA and CDR2 YSYEKL.

This rearrangement joins TRBV5-1 to TRBJ1-5; TRBD1 aligns across 9 bases. The CDR3 is 15 residues long. Unmatched junction bases numbered 9, after V lost 4 bases and J lost 7 bases. CDR1 SGHRS and CDR2 YFSETQ come from the germline V gene. The CDR3 sequence: CASSPGTGLWQPQHF. As DNA, the CDR3 is TGCGCCAGCAGCCCAGGGACAGGGCTGTGGCAGCCCCAGCATTTT. The variable domain in full, completed from reference TRBV5-1 and TRBJ1-5, reads KAGVTQTPRYLIKTRGQQVTLSCSPISGHRSVSWYQQTPGQGLQFLFEYFSETQRNKGNFPGRFSGRQFSNSRSEMNVSTLELGDSALYLCASSPGTGLWQPQHFGDGTRLSIL.

CDR3 sequence: CASSSRQGPEYEQYF. CDR3 DNA sequence: TGTGCCAGCAGTTCCAGACAGGGTCCAGAATACGAGCAGTACTTC. The chain recombines TRBV6-5 with TRBJ2-7; TRBD1 matches at 7 bases. The junction had 10 bases not matched to a gene; V was cut back by 4 bases and J by 4 bases. Germline CDR1 is MNHEY and CDR2 is SVGAGI. The CDR3 runs 15 residues.

The chain couples TRBV5-1 to TRBJ1-1; TRBD1 agrees at 7 bases. Germline lookup yields CDR1 SGHRS and CDR2 YFSETQ. Germline trimming cut 4 bases from V and 1 base from J; bases unmatched to any gene: 7. There are 15 residues in the CDR3. CDR3 DNA: TGCGCCAGCAGCCCGGGCGGGACAGAGAACACTGAAGCTTTCTTT. Amino acids: CASSPGGTENTEAFF.

This rearrangement joins TRBV7-9 to TRBJ2-3; weak D call: TRBD2 (6 bases). The CDR3 contains 15 residues. From germline, CDR1 is SEHNR and CDR2 FQNEAQ (reference sequence). The V end was cut by 4 bases, the J end by 1 base, with 12 bases between. CDR3 sequence reads: CASSSRERGTDTQYF. The CDR3 bases are TGTGCCAGCAGCTCCAGGGAGCGGGGCACAGATACGCAGTATTTT. Filled out from reference TRBV7-9 and TRBJ2-3, the complete variable domain reads DTGVSQNPRHKITKRGQNVTFRCDPISEHNRLYWYRQTLGQGPEFLTYFQNEAQLEKSRLLSDRFSAERPKGSFSTLEIQRTEQGDSAMYLCASSSRERGTDTQYFGPGTRLTVL.

CDR3 in amino acids: CAWKGVGHYNEQFF. The CDR3 nucleotides are TGTGCCTGGAAAGGGGTAGGGCACTACAATGAGCAGTTCTTC. The chain links TRBV30 to TRBJ2-1; D is possibly TRBD1 (5 bases). The length of the CDR3 is 14 residues. Per the germline V gene, CDR1 is GTSNPN and CDR2 is SVGIG (reference sequence). Trimming removed 4 bases from V and 3 bases from J, with 13 bases in between.

This sequence joins TRBV20-1 and TRBJ2-3; D unresolved. CDR3 size: 11 residues. Trimming cost V 6 bases and J 7 bases, with 11 bases left between them. CDR1 is DFQATT, CDR2 SNEGSKA, per germline (reference sequence). CDR3: CSASTLNTQYF. In DNA form, the CDR3 reads TGCAGTGCCTCCACTCTGAATACGCAGTATTTT.

The chain couples TRBV5-4 to TRBJ2-7; 10 bases fit TRBD1. The CDR3 length is 14 residues. Germline CDR1 SGHNT, CDR2 YYREEE (reference sequence). The junction had 5 bases not matched to a gene; V was cut back by 3 bases and J by 5 bases. CDR3 in DNA: TGTGCCAGCAGCTCCGGACAGGGGGGAAACGAGCAGTACTTC. This gives the protein CASSSGQGGNEQYF. The entire variable domain, with the rest obtained from reference TRBV5-4 and TRBJ2-7, is as follows: ETGVTQSPTHLIKTRGQQVTLRCSSQSGHNTVSWYQQALGQGPQFIFQYYREEENGRGNFPPRFSGLQFPNYSSELNVNALELDDSALYLCASSSGQGGNEQYFGPGTRLTVT.

The chain carries TRBV27 and TRBJ2-7; TRBD1 matches at 9 bases. Per germline, CDR1 MNHEY and CDR2 SMNVEV (reference sequence). The trim removed 5 bases at V and 7 bases at J, leaving 12 bases unmatched. CDR3 length equals 15 residues. The chain's CDR3 is CASSAGQGSSGEQYF. The CDR3 coding sequence is TGTGCCAGCAGTGCCGGACAGGGGTCGTCTGGGGAGCAGTACTTC.

J is TRBJ2-2 and V is TRBV5-1; D might be TRBD1 (5 bases). This CDR3 region has 14 residues. V lost 5 bases and J 0 bases, leaving 8 bases between the germline ends. Germline-derived CDR1 and CDR2 are SGHRS and YFSETQ. The CDR3 bases are TGCGCCAGCAGGGCGGACACGAACACCGGGGAGCTGTTTTTT. Translation gives CASRADTNTGELFF.